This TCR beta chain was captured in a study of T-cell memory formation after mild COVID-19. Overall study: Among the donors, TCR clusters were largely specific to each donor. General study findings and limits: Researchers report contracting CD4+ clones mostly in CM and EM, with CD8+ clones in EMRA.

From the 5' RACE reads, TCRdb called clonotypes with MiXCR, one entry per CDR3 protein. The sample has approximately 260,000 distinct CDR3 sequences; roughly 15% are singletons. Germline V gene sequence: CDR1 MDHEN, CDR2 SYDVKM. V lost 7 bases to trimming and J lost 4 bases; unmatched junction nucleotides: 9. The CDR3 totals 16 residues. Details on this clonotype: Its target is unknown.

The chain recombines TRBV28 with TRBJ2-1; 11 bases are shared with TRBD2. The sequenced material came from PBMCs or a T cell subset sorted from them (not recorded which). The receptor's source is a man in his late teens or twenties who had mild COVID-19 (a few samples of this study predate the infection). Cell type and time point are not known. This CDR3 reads CASKLPLAGGYNEQFF. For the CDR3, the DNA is TGTGCCAGCAAGTTACCCCTAGCGGGGGGTTACAATGAGCAGTTCTTC.